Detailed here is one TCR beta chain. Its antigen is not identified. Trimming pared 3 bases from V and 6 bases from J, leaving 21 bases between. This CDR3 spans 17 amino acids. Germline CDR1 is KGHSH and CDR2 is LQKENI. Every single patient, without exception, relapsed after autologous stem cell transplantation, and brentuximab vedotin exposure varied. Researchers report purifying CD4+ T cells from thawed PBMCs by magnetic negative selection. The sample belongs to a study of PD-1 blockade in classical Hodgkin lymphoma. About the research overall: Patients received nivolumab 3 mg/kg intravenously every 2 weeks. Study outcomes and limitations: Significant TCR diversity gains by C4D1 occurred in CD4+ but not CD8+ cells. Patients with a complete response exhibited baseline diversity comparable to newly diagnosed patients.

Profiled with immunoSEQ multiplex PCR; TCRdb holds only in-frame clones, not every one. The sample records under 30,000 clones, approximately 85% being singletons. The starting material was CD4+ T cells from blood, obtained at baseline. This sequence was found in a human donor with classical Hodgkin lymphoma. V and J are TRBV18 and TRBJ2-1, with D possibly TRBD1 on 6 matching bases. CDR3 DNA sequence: TGTGCCAGCTCACCCCCTTTTACAGGGATTGGGCGCAATGAGCAGTTCTTC. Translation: CASSPPFTGIGRNEQFF. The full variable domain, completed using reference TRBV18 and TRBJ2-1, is NAGVMQNPRHLVRRRGQEARLRCSPMKGHSHVYWYRQLPEEGLKFMVYLQKENIIDESGMPKERFSAEFPKEGPSILRIQQVVRGDSAAYFCASSPPFTGIGRNEQFFGPGTRLTVL.